This T cell receptor beta chain originates from a study of T cells after yellow fever vaccination. The J segment lost 2 bases and the V segment lost 0 bases, leaving 6 bases of the junction unmatched. Per germline, CDR1 LGHNA and CDR2 YSLEER. The CDR3 consists of 18 residues. Study-wide results and limits: A limited proportion of clonotypes was detected within both the CD4 and CD8 compartments. Boosting was followed by the reappearance of most primary-vaccination clones (under 97% CD4, 85% to 90% CD8). It was a weaker secondary response, yet one that peaked faster, at day 5 versus 15.

This clonotype was recorded a few times. Its antigen is still unknown. A universal primer site and UMIs were added as TCR cDNA was made by 5'RACE template switching. TCRdb called the 5' RACE reads again in MiXCR, with one record for every CDR3 protein. Of about 170,000 distinct CDR3 sequences in the sample, approximately 6.2% were seen once. This rearrangement joins TRBV4-3 to TRBJ2-2; 10 nucleotides align to TRBD2. The sample consisted of CD4+ T cells sorted from PBMCs, taken on the day of the first yellow fever vaccination. This clonotype was obtained from a man aged 18-30 years who received the YFV17D yellow fever vaccine. This CDR3 reads CASSQDQTSGSNTGELFF. The CDR3 region has the DNA TGCGCCAGCAGCCAAGACCAGACTAGCGGGTCAAACACCGGGGAGCTGTTTTTT.